This T cell receptor beta chain was sequenced in a study of T cell responses to AZD1222 COVID-19 vaccine. In the study overall: Whether given at about 4 or about 12 weeks, second doses were pooled.

This table comes from immunoSEQ multiplex PCR, and its TCRdb copy is limited to in-frame clones, with some not included. The table has 90,000 to 120,000 clones, about 90% seen once. Germline V gives CDR1 SEHNR, CDR2 FQNEAQ (reference sequence). V shed 0 bases and J shed 6 bases, with 17 bases lying between them. The CDR3 is made up of 16 amino acids. The material was peripheral blood, obtained on day 0 of AZD1222 vaccination. The V gene is TRBV7-9, the J gene TRBJ1-1; D ambiguous. The receptor was isolated from an adult in good health. The CDR3 nucleotides read TGTGCCAGCAGCTTAGCCGTCCTCGCGAGAGATGCTGAAGCTTTCTTT. This gives the protein CASSLAVLARDAEAFF.